This T cell receptor (beta chain) was captured by sequencing in a study of blood T cell repertoires in COVID-19. In the study overall: From the United States, Italy and Spain came samples of acute and convalescent COVID-19.

Trimming took off 1 base at V and 8 bases at J, with 9 bases between the two ends. The CDR3 extends over 14 amino acids. Germline assignment: CDR1 SGHTA and CDR2 FQGNSA. Method: immunoSEQ multiplex PCR; TCRdb's copy keeps in-frame clones and lacks some. The table includes roughly 150,000 clones, approximately 82% detected once. V gene TRBV7-2 combines with J gene TRBJ1-6; no definite D call. Sequencing input: peripheral blood. The receptor was derived from a woman in her 70s who had recovered from COVID-19. CDR3 protein: CASSLGASDSPLHF. CDR3 DNA: TGTGCCAGCAGCTTAGGGGCGTCGGATTCACCCCTCCACTTT.